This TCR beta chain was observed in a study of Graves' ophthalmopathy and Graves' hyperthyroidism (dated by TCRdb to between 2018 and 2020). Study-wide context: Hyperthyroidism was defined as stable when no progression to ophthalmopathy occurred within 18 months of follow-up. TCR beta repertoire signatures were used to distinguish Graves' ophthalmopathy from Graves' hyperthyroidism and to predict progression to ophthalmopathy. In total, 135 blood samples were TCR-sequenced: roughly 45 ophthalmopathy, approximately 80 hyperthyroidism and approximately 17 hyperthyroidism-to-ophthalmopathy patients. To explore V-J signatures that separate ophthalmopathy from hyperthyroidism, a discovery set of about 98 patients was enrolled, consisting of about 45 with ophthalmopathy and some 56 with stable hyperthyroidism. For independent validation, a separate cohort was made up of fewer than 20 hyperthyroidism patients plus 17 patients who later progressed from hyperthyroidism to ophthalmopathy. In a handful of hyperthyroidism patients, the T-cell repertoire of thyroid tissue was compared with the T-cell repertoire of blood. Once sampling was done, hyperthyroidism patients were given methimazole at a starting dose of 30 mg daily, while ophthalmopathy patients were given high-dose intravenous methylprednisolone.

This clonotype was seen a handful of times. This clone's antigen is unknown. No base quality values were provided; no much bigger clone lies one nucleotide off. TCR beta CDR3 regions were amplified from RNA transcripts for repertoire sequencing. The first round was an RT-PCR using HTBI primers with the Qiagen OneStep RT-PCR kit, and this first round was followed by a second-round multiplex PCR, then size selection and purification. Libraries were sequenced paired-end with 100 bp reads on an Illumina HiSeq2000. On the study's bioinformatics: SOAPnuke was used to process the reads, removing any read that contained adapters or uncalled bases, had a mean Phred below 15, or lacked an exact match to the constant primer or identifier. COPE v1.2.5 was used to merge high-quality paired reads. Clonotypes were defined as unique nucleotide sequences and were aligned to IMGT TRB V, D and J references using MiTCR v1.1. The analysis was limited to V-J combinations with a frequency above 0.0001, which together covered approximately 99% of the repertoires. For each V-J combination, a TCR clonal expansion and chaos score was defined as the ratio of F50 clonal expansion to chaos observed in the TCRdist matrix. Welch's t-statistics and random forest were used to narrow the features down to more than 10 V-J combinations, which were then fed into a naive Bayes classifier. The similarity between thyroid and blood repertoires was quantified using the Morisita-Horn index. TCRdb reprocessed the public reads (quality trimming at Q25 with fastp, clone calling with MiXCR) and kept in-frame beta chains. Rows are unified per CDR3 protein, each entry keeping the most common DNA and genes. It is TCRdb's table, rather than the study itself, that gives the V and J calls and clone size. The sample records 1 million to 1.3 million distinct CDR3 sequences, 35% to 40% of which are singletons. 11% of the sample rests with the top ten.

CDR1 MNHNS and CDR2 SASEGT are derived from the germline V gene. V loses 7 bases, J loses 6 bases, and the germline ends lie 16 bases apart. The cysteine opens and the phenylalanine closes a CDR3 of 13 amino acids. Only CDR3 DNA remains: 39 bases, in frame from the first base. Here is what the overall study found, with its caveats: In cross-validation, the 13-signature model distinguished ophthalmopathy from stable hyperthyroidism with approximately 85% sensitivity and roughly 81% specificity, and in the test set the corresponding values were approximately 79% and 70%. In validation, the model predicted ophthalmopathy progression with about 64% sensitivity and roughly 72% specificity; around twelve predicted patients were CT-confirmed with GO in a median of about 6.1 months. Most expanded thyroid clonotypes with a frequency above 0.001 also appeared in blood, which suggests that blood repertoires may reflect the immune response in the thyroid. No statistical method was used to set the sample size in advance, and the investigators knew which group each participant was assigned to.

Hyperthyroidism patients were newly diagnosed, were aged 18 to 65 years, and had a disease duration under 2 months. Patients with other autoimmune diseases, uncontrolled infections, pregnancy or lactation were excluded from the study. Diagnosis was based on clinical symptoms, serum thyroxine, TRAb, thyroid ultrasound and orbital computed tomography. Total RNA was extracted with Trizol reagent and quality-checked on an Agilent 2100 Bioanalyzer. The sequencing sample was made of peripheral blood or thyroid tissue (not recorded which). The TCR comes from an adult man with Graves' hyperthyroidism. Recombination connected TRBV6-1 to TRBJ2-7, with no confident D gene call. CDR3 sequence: CASTPAYWREQYF. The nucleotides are TGTGCCAGCACGCCAGCCTATTGGCGCGAGCAGTACTTC.